These 14 T cell receptor beta chains share one sample of origin, sequenced in a study of T cell repertoires in cytomegalovirus infection. These TCRs are of unknown antigen specificity. A single record per CDR3 protein comes from TCRdb applying MiXCR to the reads. The repertoire holds about a million distinct CDR3 sequences, around 29% seen once, with about 14% in the top ten. The specimen was cultured CD8+ T cells from PBMCs, collected from culture after CMV antigen stimulation. The receptors originated from a human donor in good health (CMV status not recorded). Some clones in this sample may be carry-over from other donors' samples.

The V and J genes are TRBV4-3 and TRBJ2-5; TRBD1 matches at 7 bases. The CDR3 is 16 residues long. Germline V lookup: CDR1 LGHNA, CDR2 YSLEER. V lost 3 bases to trimming and J lost 5 bases; unmatched junction nucleotides: 12. The CDR3 sequence is CASSQSDRESGETQYF. In DNA form, the CDR3 reads TGCGCCAGCAGCCAGTCCGACAGGGAAAGTGGGGAGACCCAGTACTTC.

The chain recombines TRBV19 with TRBJ2-4; 10 bases align to TRBD2. The CDR3 consists of 18 residues. The junction had 16 bases not matched to a gene; V was cut back by 7 bases and J by 4 bases. The germline CDR1 and CDR2 sequences are LNHDA and SQIVND (reference sequence). The chain's CDR3 is CASKGRVASGGEKNIQYF. The CDR3 region has the DNA TGTGCCAGTAAGGGTCGAGTGGCTAGCGGGGGAGAAAAAAACATTCAGTACTTC.

This clonotype was seen repeatedly, ten times or more. The V call is TRBV7-3, the J call TRBJ2-3, with TRBD2 matching over 8 bases. J lost 1 base, V lost 2 bases, and 11 bases had no gene match. Germline V gene lookup returns CDR1 SGHTA and CDR2 FQGTGA. The CDR3 runs to 18 residues. The DNA for the CDR3 is TGTGCCAGCAGCTTATACGCGGGGGGCGAGATCCGCACAGATACGCAGTATTTT. Amino acid sequence: CASSLYAGGEIRTDTQYF.

There are many counts of this clonotype. The V gene is TRBV4-1, the J gene TRBJ2-3, with D unclear. V lost 0 bases and J lost 0, with 7 bases in between. Germline assignment: CDR1 MGHRA and CDR2 YSYEKL. The CDR3 contains 15 residues. The CDR3 spells CASSQDPPSTDTQYF. The CDR3 DNA sequence: TGCGCCAGCAGCCAAGATCCCCCTAGCACAGATACGCAGTATTTT.

This clonotype has only a few counts. This chain links TRBV7-2 with TRBJ2-1, with D possibly called TRBD1 or TRBD2 (7 bases each). Trimming cost V 4 bases and J 3 bases, with 22 bases left between them. Germline CDR1 is SGHTA and CDR2 is FQGNSA. The CDR3 runs to 18 residues. CDR3 amino acids: CASSSSGGDTTVYNEQFF. CDR3 sequence (DNA): TGTGCCAGCAGCTCCTCAGGGGGGGACACCACCGTCTACAATGAGCAGTTCTTC.

This clonotype was counted between two and nine times. Being one base from a much bigger clone, this may be a read error. The CDR3 sequence: CASSLPGANTGELFF. The CDR3 region has the DNA TGTGCCAGCAGCTTACCCGGGGCGAACACCGGGGAGCTGTTTTTT. This chain connects TRBV7-6 to TRBJ2-2; TRBD2 is a possible D gene (5 bases). Trimming shortened V by 2 bases and J by 0 bases, and 7 bases separated the two germline ends. Germline CDR1 and CDR2: SGHVS and FNYEAQ. CDR3 length: 15 residues.

The rearrangement uses TRBV10-3 and TRBJ1-2; D not resolved. The CDR3 is 12 residues long. The germline gives CDR1 ENHRY, CDR2 SYGVKD. V gave up 8 bases and J gave up 6 bases, with 13 bases separating them. The CDR3 is CAIFEGRHGYTF. In nucleotides, the CDR3 is TGTGCCATCTTTGAGGGAAGGCATGGCTACACCTTC.

This clonotype was detected only a few times. This chain connects TRBV18 to TRBJ1-6, with D unresolved. The CDR3 runs to 16 residues. Germline loops: CDR1 KGHSH, CDR2 LQKENI. V gave up 0 bases and J gave up 0 bases, with 6 bases separating them. The CDR3 DNA reads as TGTGCCAGCTCACCACCCTGGGTCTCCTATAATTCACCCCTCCACTTT. Translated: CASSPPWVSYNSPLHF. The full variable domain, rest sourced from reference TRBV18 and TRBJ1-6, is NAGVMQNPRHLVRRRGQEARLRCSPMKGHSHVYWYRQLPEEGLKFMVYLQKENIIDESGMPKERFSAEFPKEGPSILRIQQVVRGDSAAYFCASSPPWVSYNSPLHFGNGTRLTVT.

There are a few counts of this clonotype. J is TRBJ2-1 and V is TRBV6-7; D is perhaps TRBD1 (6 bases). TRBV6-7 is an open reading frame whose function is uncertain. Trimming cost V 4 bases and J 3 bases, with 19 bases left between them. The CDR3 consists of 17 residues. CDR3 DNA: TGTGCCAGCAGTTGGTACCAAAGGGACACCGACTACAATGAGCAGTTCTTC. As protein: CASSWYQRDTDYNEQFF.

This rearrangement joins TRBV2 to TRBJ2-2, with 11 bases lining up with TRBD2. The CDR3 has 16 amino acids. The V gene's germline CDR1 is SNHLY and CDR2 FYNNEI. Losses at the gene ends were 3 bases for V and 5 bases for J; bases not matched to a gene: 5. CDR3 sequence (DNA): TGTGCCAGCAGTGATTTTAGCGGGGGGGCGACCGGGGAGCTGTTTTTT. It is translated as CASSDFSGGATGELFF.

V is TRBV27 and J is TRBJ1-1; TRBD1 agrees at 8 bases. Germline loops: CDR1 MNHEY, CDR2 SMNVEV (reference sequence). There are 13 residues in the CDR3. The V segment lost 2 bases and the J segment 9 bases; nucleotides outside the gene matches: 5. For the CDR3, the DNA is TGTGCCAGCAGTTTAACCGACAGGGGTAAAGCTTTCTTT. Its translation: CASSLTDRGKAFF.

This clonotype is a singleton in its sample. This may be a read error, as it is one base from a much larger clone. The J gene is TRBJ2-1, the V gene TRBV12-3 or TRBV12-4; weak D call: TRBD2 (5 bases). This CDR3 contains 16 residues. The CDR3 bases are TGTGCCGGCAGCCAAACAATAGCCCGGGGTAGGAATGAGCAGTTCTTC. Protein product: CAGSQTIARGRNEQFF.

This clonotype appeared a few times. V gene TRBV6-5 combines with J gene TRBJ2-1; weak D call: TRBD1 (6 bases). CDR1 MNHEY and CDR2 SVGAGI come from the germline V gene. This CDR3 has 12 residues. The V end lost 6 bases, the J end lost 9 bases, and 12 bases lay between the germline ends. CDR3 residues: CASSTTRGEQFF. The DNA for the CDR3 is TGTGCCAGCAGCACGACCAGGGGTGAGCAGTTCTTC.

The V gene is TRBV10-3, the J gene TRBJ2-7; 8 bases match TRBD2. With V trimmed by 6 bases and J by 2 bases, 6 bases remained unmatched. Germline lookup yields CDR1 ENHRY and CDR2 SYGVKD. The CDR3 length is 14 residues. The CDR3 DNA follows: TGTGCCATCAGGCCGGGACTAGGAACCTACGAGCAGTACGTC. This sequence encodes CAIRPGLGTYEQYV.